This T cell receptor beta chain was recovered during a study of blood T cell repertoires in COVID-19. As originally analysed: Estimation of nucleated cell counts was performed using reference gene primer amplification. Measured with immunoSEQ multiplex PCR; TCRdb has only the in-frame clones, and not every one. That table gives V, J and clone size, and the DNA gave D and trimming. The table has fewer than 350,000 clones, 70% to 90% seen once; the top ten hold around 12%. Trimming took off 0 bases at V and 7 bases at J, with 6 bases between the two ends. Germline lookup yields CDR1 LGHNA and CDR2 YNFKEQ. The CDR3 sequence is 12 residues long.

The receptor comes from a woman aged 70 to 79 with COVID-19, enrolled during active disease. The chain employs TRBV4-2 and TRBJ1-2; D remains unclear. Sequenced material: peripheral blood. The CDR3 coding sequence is TGTGCCAGCAGCCAAGAAAGCGGTGGCTACACCTTC. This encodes CASSQESGGYTF.